This TCR beta chain was observed in a study of T cells in tumors after PD-1 blockade. Overall study results and limits: Roughly 42% of tumor TCR clonotypes were also found in blood.

Produced via immunoSEQ multiplex PCR; TCRdb's table is partial and in-frame only. The table includes about 47,000 clones, 79% detected once. Germline-derived CDR1 and CDR2 are MNHNY and SVGAGI (reference sequence). This CDR3 comprises 11 residues. V lost 7 bases to trimming and J lost 2 bases, with 5 bases between them. As to this clone: Its cognate antigen is unknown.

The source is a human donor with basal cell carcinoma. The V call is TRBV6-6, the J call TRBJ1-2; the D is unclear. This specimen was PBMCs, taken before anti-PD-1 treatment. CDR3 protein: CASNGNYGYTF. The CDR3 bases are TGTGCCAGCAACGGGAACTATGGCTACACCTTC.